Shown below are 12 T cell receptor beta chains from a single sample sequenced in a study of T-cell reconstitution after alpha-beta-depleted transplantation in children. TCRbeta library construction was performed incorporating unique molecular identifiers. TCRdb reprocessed the PCR reads via MiXCR and lists one record per CDR3 protein. The table shows 97,000 or so distinct CDR3 sequences, with 4.5% to 7.5% occurring only once. The material was PBMCs, mostly from graft donor cells, obtained 60 days after TCRalphabeta/CD19-depleted stem cell transplant. The receptors shown here come from a female patient aged 2 to 10 who had a stem cell transplant for Fanconi anemia, so the T cells may come from the graft donor.

The chain is built from TRBV30 and TRBJ2-1, with 8 bases that match TRBD2. The CDR3 sequence is 16 residues long. Per germline, CDR1 GTSNPN and CDR2 SVGIG (reference sequence). The V and J ends lost 0 bases and 4 bases, in that order; junction bases with no gene match: 8. CDR3 residues: CAWSVIKAGAYNEQFF. The CDR3 DNA is TGTGCCTGGAGTGTAATCAAAGCGGGGGCTTACAATGAGCAGTTCTTC. Full variable domain (outside the CDR3, taken from reference TRBV30 and TRBJ2-1): SQTIHQWPATLVQPVGSPLSLECTVEGTSNPNLYWYRQAAGRGLQLLFYSVGIGQISSEVPQNLSASRPQDRQFILSSKKLLLSDSGFYLCAWSVIKAGAYNEQFFGPGTRLTVL.

The sample holds many counts of this clonotype. The V call is TRBV29-1, the J call TRBJ2-1; tentatively, D is TRBD2 (6 bases). The germline gives CDR1 SQVTM, CDR2 ANQGSEA. V was clipped by 5 bases and J by 1 base, with 15 bases between them. The CDR3 runs to 15 residues. CDR3 amino acids: CSVSRDGRSYNEQFF. The DNA for the CDR3 is TGCAGCGTTAGTCGGGACGGGAGATCCTACAATGAGCAGTTCTTC.

This clonotype appeared many times. V and J are TRBV6-2 or TRBV6-3 and TRBJ2-2; a weak D match, TRBD2 (7 bases). CDR1 MNHEY and CDR2 SVGEGT come from the germline V gene. Between the trimmed V and J ends, which lost 2 bases and 7 bases, there was a span of 23 bases. This CDR3 region has 18 residues. CDR3 nucleotide sequence: TGTGCCAGCAGTTACCCAGGGGCTTGGCGGGAGTACGACGGGGAGCTGTTTTTT. Amino acid sequence: CASSYPGAWREYDGELFF.

This clonotype was observed many times. This rearrangement joins TRBV9 to TRBJ2-1; 9 bases map to TRBD2. Trimming removed 5 bases from V and 9 bases from J; junction bases left unmatched: 9. The CDR3 is 14 residues long. Germline lookup yields CDR1 SGDLS and CDR2 YYNGEE. CDR3 region: CASRNILSGGEQFF. The CDR3 bases are TGTGCCAGCAGAAACATCCTTAGCGGGGGTGAGCAGTTCTTC.

This clonotype was observed at least ten times. V gene TRBV7-3 combines with J gene TRBJ2-1; 8 nucleotides match TRBD2. CDR1 is SGHTA, CDR2 FQGTGA, per germline. The trim removed 3 bases at V and 8 bases at J, leaving 9 bases unmatched. This CDR3 is 15 amino acids long. CDR3 residues: CASSFGAGGVYEQFF. CDR3 DNA: TGTGCCAGCAGCTTTGGGGCGGGAGGCGTGTATGAGCAGTTCTTC.

In its sample, this clonotype was seen many times. The chain employs TRBV6-1 and TRBJ1-4; maybe TRBD1 (6 bases). The germline gives CDR1 MNHNS, CDR2 SASEGT. The CDR3 contains 14 residues. With 6 bases removed from V and 4 bases from J, the gap between germline ends came to 12 bases. The CDR3 bases are TGTGCCAGCAGATCGACAGGCGTTAATGAAAAACTGTTTTTT. As protein: CASRSTGVNEKLFF.

This clonotype was counted only a few times. The rearrangement joins TRBV12-3 or TRBV12-4 to TRBJ2-6; D might be TRBD1 (6 bases). The V end was cut by 6 bases, the J end by 3 bases, with 12 bases between. The CDR3 spans 15 residues. In DNA, the CDR3 is TGTGCCAGCAGACCCCAAGGGGGTGGGGCCAACGTCCTGACTTTC. Its protein is CASRPQGGGANVLTF.

This clonotype occurred a few times. V usage is TRBV6-2 or TRBV6-3 and J usage is TRBJ1-2; 10 nucleotides match TRBD1. This CDR3 region has 22 residues. Germline V lookup: CDR1 MNHEY, CDR2 SVGEGT. V lost 0 bases and J lost 5; bases outside the gene matches: 24. CDR3 bases: TGTGCCAGCAGTTACTCCTCGGGACAGGGGCCAATCCCCCTCAAGCCCAATTATGGCTACACCTTC. It specifies CASSYSSGQGPIPLKPNYGYTF.

This chain connects TRBV20-1 to TRBJ2-2; D ambiguous. CDR1 and CDR2 (germline): DFQATT, SNEGSKA (reference sequence). This CDR3 spans 15 amino acids. Trimming left V 5 bases short and J 0 bases short, with 13 bases between. CDR3: CSAGQTAANTGELFF. In DNA form, the CDR3 reads TGCAGTGCTGGCCAGACCGCCGCGAACACCGGGGAGCTGTTTTTT.

CDR3 bases: TGCAGTGCTAGCGCACTAGCGGGAGGCACAGATACGCAGTATTTT. Amino acid sequence: CSASALAGGTDTQYF. The rearrangement links TRBV20-1 to TRBJ2-3, with 11 bases matching TRBD2. In germline, CDR1 is DFQATT, CDR2 SNEGSKA (reference sequence). CDR3 length: 15 residues. With V trimmed by 3 bases and J by 1 base, 3 bases remained unmatched.

This clonotype was seen many times. The genes are TRBV29-1 and TRBJ2-7; 10 bases are shared with TRBD1. Per germline, CDR1 SQVTM and CDR2 ANQGSEA. V shed 5 bases, J shed 11 bases, and the junction held 6 bases outside the gene matches. The length of the CDR3 is 11 residues. CDR3 DNA sequence: TGCAGCGTTAGAACCGGGACAGGGGAGTACTTC. Translation: CSVRTGTGEYF.

With respect to this clonotype: With a much larger clone just one base away, this may be a read error. The rearrangement joins TRBV12-3 or TRBV12-4 to TRBJ1-3; D possibly corresponds to TRBD1 (5 bases). The CDR3 spans 17 residues. CDR3 protein: CASSFPWTRKSANTIYF. The CDR3 coding sequence is TGTGCCAGCAGTTTCCCCTGGACAAGAAAGTCTGCAAACACCATATATTTT.